A selection of T cell receptor beta chains follows, all from one sample in a study of blood T cells in healthy people across ages. TCRdb passed the 5' RACE reads through MiXCR, listing each CDR3 protein once. The table has around 650,000 distinct CDR3 sequences, roughly 32% seen once. What was sequenced was blood. These receptor sequences come from a woman older than 75 in good health. Both conserved end residues are part of each CDR3. The D gene is left open where the match is weak. The listing skips clone size in some rows; elsewhere it reads once, few, many or a size class.

V gene	clone size	J gene	CDR3 length	D gene	CDR3 protein	CDR3 DNA
TRBV7-2	many	TRBJ2-7	13	TRBD2	CASSLEGRAEQYF	TGTGCCAGCAGCTTAGAAGGGAGGGCCGAGCAGTACTTC
TRBV5-1	.	TRBJ1-1	15	.	CASSLGQGYRTEAFF	TGCGCCAGCAGTTTGGGTCAGGGGTATCGAACTGAAGCTTTCTTT
TRBV3-1	.	TRBJ1-1	13	.	CASSLVRDTGAFF	TGTGCCAGCAGCCTTGTCCGGGACACTGGAGCTTTCTTT
TRBV27	many	TRBJ2-1	20	TRBD2	CASSRLTSGVIASSYNEQFF	TGTGCCAGCAGTCGACTGACTAGCGGGGTTATAGCCAGCTCCTACAATGAGCAGTTCTTC
TRBV6-5	many	TRBJ2-7	14	.	CASSYSRGAGEQYF	TGTGCCAGCAGTTACTCGAGAGGGGCGGGGGAGCAGTACTTC
TRBV2	few	TRBJ1-2	13	.	CASSETGYDGYTF	TGTGCCAGCAGTGAAACAGGGTACGATGGCTACACCTTC
TRBV19	.	TRBJ2-6	18	.	CASTLLPGAGVGANVLTF	TGTGCCAGTACCCTACTCCCCGGGGCAGGGGTCGGGGCCAACGTCCTGACTTTC
TRBV5-6	few	TRBJ1-4	15	.	CASSSSQVYGEKLFF	TGTGCCAGCAGCTCTAGCCAGGTGTACGGTGAAAAACTGTTTTTT
TRBV7-2	.	TRBJ2-1	14	.	CASSLAAEYNEQFF	TGTGCCAGCAGCTTAGCGGCAGAATACAATGAGCAGTTCTTC
TRBV7-2	many	TRBJ2-7	11	.	CASSSDHEQYF	TGTGCCAGCAGCTCCGACCACGAGCAGTACTTC
TRBV7-3	few	TRBJ2-1	16	TRBD2	CASSSYSGGAWNEQFF	TGTGCCAGCAGCTCTTATAGCGGGGGGGCCTGGAATGAGCAGTTCTTC